A selection of T cell receptor beta chains follows, all from one sample in a study of cytomegalovirus exposure and HLA in healthy donors. Clones were sequenced by immunoSEQ multiplex PCR, and TCRdb holds only the in-frame ones, with some missing. Of 200,000 to 250,000 clones listed, around four fifths were seen once; the top ten hold roughly 5.5%. Sequencing was done on a sample of PBMCs. Every receptor here comes from a young woman in good health and CMV-seronegative. The CDR3 runs from the conserved cysteine through the conserved F or W. A D gene is named only where the DNA matches it firmly. Not every row has a clone size; where given, it reads once, few, many or a size class.

TRBJ2-1 - - TRBV29-1 TGCAGCGTTGATCAGGCATACTCCTACAATGAGCAGTTCTTC CSVDQAYSYNEQFF
TRBJ1-1 - - TRBV11-2 TGTGCCAGCAGCTTAGCCTGGGGGGCAGGGACTGAAGCTTTCTTT CASSLAWGAGTEAFF
TRBJ1-6 - - TRBV2 TGTGCCAGCAGTCGGGAGTCCTCCTATAATTCACCCCTCCACTTT CASSRESSYNSPLHF
TRBJ2-7 few - TRBV2 TGTGCCAGCAGTGAAGCGCTTTCGGCGGGTGCCCCCTACGAGCAGTACTTC CASSEALSAGAPYEQYF
TRBJ2-5 - TRBD1 TRBV11-2 TGTGCCAGCAGCGTCCGGGACAGGGGGTCAGAGACCCAGTACTTC CASSVRDRGSETQYF
TRBJ1-2 - - TRBV6-5 TGTGCCAGCAGTCCTCGGGGGGGGCAGGCCGATGGCTACACCTTC CASSPRGGQADGYTF
TRBJ1-4 - - TRBV30 TGTGCCTGGAGCACCGGGACTTCAAAACTGTTTTTT CAWSTGTSKLFF
TRBJ1-1 - - TRBV6-1 TGTGCCAGCAGCTTGGAAGGTCGGAACACTGAAGCTTTCTTT CASSLEGRNTEAFF
TRBJ2-2 - - TRBV7-6 TGTGCCAGCAGCTTACGTCGTCAGGCGAACACCGGGGAGCTGTTTTTT CASSLRRQANTGELFF
TRBJ2-7 - - TRBV7-9 TGTGCCAGCAGCCAGGCCAGGGACGAGCAGTACTTC CASSQARDEQYF
TRBJ1-1 - - TRBV6-1 TGTGCCAGCAGTGACCCCAACAGGATCACTGAAGCTTTCTTT CASSDPNRITEAFF
TRBJ2-7 - - TRBV7-2 TGTGCCAGCAGCTATGGGAGTTCCTCCACCTACGAGCAGTACTTC CASSYGSSSTYEQYF
TRBJ1-1 - - TRBV29-1 TGCAGCGTTGACCTTACCCAGGGGCGTCAAACTGAAGCTTTCTTT CSVDLTQGRQTEAFF
TRBJ1-5 - - TRBV27 TGTGCCAGCAGTCTTCGCCCACAGGGAGGTAATCAGCCCCAGCATTTT CASSLRPQGGNQPQHF
TRBJ1-3 - - TRBV30 TGTGCCTGGAGTGTTACAGGCCCTGGAAACACCATATATTTT CAWSVTGPGNTIYF
TRBJ2-2 - TRBD1 TRBV30 TGTGCCTGGAGTACAGGGGCCACCGGGGAGCTGTTTTTT CAWSTGATGELFF
TRBJ1-2 - TRBD1 TRBV4-1 TGCGCCAGCAGCCGAAGCCCCAGGACAGGGGGCGGGGATGGCTACACCTTC CASSRSPRTGGGDGYTF
TRBJ1-2 - TRBD1 TRBV30 TGTGCCTGGACCATTTCCCCCGGGACAGTCTATGGCTACACCTTC CAWTISPGTVYGYTF
TRBJ2-2 - - TRBV5-1 TGCGCCAGCACTAAAGGCGGGGAGCTGTTTTTT CASTKGGELFF
TRBJ2-7 - TRBD2 TRBV11-2 TGTGCCAGCAGCTTGACGCAGCGGGAGGGCCTCTACGAGCAGTACTTC CASSLTQREGLYEQYF
TRBJ1-5 - - TRBV5-1 TGCGCCAGCAGCTTGTTCAGGGGAGAGGGCCAAAGGGGTCAGCCCCAGCATTTT CASSLFRGEGQRGQPQHF
TRBJ1-1 - - TRBV30 TGTGCCTGGGACCTTGGGCCAGGGAACACTGAAGCTTTCTTT CAWDLGPGNTEAFF
TRBJ2-1 once - TRBV2 TGTGCCAGCAGTGATGGGCCCGGACTATCCTACAATGAGCAGTTCTTC CASSDGPGLSYNEQFF
TRBJ2-7 - - TRBV14 TGTGCCAGCAGTCCGAGCTCCTACGAGCAGTACTTC CASSPSSYEQYF
TRBJ1-2 - - TRBV13 TGTGCCAGCAGCTTAGGACAATCCAAGAGCTACACCTTC CASSLGQSKSYTF
TRBJ1-6 - TRBD1 TRBV5-1 TGCGCCAGCAGCCAACAGGGGTATAATTCACCCCTCCACTTT CASSQQGYNSPLHF
TRBJ1-2 - - TRBV6-5 TGTGCCAGCGGGTCAGGGGCCCACTATGGCTACACCTTC CASGSGAHYGYTF
TRBJ1-3 - - TRBV4-1 TGCGCCAGCAGCCAAGGAGGGGCCCGGAGGCGCTCTGGAAACACCATATATTTT CASSQGGARRRSGNTIYF
TRBJ2-6 - - TRBV30 TGTGCCTGGAGTGCCTCGGTCTCTGGGGCCAACGTCCTGACTTTC CAWSASVSGANVLTF
TRBJ1-6 - TRBD1 TRBV5-4 TGTGCCAGCAGCCTAGACAGGGATTCACCCCTCCACTTT CASSLDRDSPLHF
TRBJ2-7 - TRBD1 TRBV5-1 TGCGCCAGCAGCTTGGGTGGGACAGGGGTGGACTACGAGCAGTACTTC CASSLGGTGVDYEQYF
TRBJ2-2 - TRBD2 TRBV5-1 TGCGCCAGCAGCCCCGGACTAGCGGGAGGGTCGGGCACCGGGGAGCTGTTTTTT CASSPGLAGGSGTGELFF
TRBJ1-2 - - TRBV9 TGTGCCAGCTCCCCTAGGGGTGACTTCCCCCGCTACACCTTC CASSPRGDFPRYTF
TRBJ2-6 - - TRBV27 TGTGCCAGCGGTAGGGGAGTAGCTGGGGCCAACGTCCTGACTTTC CASGRGVAGANVLTF
TRBJ2-1 few TRBD2 TRBV4-1 TGCGCCAGCAGCCAATGGGACTATCCGAGCTCCTACAATGAGCAGTTCTTC CASSQWDYPSSYNEQFF
TRBJ2-3 - TRBD2 TRBV29-1 TGCAGCGTCGCTAATAGCGGGGGAGGTACGCAGTATTTT CSVANSGGGTQYF
TRBJ2-7 - TRBD2 TRBV7-9 TGTGCCAGCAGCCAGACTAGCGGGGGCTCCTACGAGCAGTACTTC CASSQTSGGSYEQYF
TRBJ2-7 - - TRBV9 TGTGCCAGCAGCGTAGAGGTAGGGGGTTCCTACGAGCAGTACTTC CASSVEVGGSYEQYF